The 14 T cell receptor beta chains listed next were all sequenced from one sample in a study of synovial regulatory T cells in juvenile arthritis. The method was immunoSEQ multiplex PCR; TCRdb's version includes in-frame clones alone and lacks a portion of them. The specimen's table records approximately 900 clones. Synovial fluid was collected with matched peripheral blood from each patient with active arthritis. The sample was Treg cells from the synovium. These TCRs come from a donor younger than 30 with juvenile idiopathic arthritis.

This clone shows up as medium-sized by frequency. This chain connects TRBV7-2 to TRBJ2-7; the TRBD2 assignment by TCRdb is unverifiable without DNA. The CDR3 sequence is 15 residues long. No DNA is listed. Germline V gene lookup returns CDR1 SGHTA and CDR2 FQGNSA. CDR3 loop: CASSPKLGGAGEQYF.

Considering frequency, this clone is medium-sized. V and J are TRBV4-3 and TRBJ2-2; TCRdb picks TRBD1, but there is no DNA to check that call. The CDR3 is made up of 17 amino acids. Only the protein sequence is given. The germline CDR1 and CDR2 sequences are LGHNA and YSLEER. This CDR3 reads CASSRGSDRGNTGELFF.

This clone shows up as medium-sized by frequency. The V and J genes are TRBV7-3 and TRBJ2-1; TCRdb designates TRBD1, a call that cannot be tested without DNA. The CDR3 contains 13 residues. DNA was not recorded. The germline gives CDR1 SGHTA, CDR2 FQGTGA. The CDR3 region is CASSLTTAAEQFF.

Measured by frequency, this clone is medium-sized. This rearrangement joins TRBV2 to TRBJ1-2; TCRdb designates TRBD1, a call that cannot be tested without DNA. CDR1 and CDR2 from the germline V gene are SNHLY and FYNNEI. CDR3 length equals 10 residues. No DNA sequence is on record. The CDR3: CASSIHGYTF.

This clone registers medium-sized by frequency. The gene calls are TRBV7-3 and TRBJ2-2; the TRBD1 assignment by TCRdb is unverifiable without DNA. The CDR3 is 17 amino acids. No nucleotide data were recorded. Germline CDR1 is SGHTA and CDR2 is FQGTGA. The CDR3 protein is CASSPTPAGANTGELFF.

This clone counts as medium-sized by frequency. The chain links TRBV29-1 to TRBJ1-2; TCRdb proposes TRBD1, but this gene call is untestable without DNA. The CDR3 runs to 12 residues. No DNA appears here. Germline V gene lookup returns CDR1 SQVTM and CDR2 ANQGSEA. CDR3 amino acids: CSVEDRGHGYTF.

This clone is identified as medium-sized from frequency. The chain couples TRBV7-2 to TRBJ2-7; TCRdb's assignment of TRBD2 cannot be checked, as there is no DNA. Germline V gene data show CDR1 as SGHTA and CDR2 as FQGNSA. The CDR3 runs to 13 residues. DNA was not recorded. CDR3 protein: CASSLASRYEQYF.

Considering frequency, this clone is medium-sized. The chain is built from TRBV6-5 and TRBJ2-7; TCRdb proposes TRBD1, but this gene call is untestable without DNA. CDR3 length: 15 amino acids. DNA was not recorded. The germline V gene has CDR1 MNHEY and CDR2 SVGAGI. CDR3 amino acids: CASSYSSGARYEQYF.

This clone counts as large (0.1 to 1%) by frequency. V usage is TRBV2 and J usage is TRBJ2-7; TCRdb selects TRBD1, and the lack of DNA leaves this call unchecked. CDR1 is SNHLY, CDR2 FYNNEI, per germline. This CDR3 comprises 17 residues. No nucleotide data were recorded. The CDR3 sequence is CASTRPGTGLATYEQYF.

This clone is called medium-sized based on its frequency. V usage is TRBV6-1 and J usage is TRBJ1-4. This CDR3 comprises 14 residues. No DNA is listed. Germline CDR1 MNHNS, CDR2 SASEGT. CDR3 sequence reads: CASSEALGSGKLFF.

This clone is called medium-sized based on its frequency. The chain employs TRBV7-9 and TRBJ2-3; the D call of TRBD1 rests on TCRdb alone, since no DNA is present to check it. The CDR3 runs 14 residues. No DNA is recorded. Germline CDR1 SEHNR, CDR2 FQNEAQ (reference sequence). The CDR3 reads CASSLATGADTQYF.

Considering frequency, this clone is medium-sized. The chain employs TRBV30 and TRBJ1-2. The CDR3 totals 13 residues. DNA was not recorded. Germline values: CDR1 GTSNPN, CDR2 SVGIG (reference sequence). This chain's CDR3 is CAWSVWGKDGYTF.

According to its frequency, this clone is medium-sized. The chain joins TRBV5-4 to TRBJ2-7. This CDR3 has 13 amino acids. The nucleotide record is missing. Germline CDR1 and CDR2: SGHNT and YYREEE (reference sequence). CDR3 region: CASSLAVDAEQYF.

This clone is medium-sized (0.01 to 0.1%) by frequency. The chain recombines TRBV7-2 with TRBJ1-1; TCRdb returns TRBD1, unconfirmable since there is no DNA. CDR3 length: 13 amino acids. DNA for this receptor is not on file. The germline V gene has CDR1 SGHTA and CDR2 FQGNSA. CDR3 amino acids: CASSYRQGTEAFF.